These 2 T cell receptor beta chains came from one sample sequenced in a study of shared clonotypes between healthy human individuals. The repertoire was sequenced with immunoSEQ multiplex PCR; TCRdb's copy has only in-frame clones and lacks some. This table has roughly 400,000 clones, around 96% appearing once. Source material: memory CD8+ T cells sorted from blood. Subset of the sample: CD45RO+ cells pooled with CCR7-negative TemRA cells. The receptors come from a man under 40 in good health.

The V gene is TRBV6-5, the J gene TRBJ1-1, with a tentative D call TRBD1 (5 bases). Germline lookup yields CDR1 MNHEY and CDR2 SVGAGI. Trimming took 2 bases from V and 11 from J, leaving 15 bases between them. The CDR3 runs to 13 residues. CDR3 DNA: TGTGCCAGCAGTTACCGAGAGGGCGGGGGGGCTTTCTTT. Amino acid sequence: CASSYREGGGAFF.

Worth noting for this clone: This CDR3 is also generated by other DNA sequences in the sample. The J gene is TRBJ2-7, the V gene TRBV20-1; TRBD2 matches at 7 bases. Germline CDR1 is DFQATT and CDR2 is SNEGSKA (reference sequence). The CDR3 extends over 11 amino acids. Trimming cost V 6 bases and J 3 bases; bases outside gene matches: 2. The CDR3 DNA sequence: TGCAGTGCGCGGGAGTTCTACGAGCAGTACTTC. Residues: CSAREFYEQYF.